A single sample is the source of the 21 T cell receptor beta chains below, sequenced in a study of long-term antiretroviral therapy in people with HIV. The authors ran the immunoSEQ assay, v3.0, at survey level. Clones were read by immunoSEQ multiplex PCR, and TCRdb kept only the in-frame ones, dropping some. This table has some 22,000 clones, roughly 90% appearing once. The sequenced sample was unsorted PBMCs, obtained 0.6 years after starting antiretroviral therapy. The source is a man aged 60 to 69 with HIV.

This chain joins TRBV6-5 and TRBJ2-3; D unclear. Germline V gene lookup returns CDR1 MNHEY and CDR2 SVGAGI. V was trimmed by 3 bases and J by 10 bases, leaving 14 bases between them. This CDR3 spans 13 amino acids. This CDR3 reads CASSYSVERAQYF. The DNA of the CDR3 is TGTGCCAGCAGTTATTCGGTAGAAAGGGCGCAGTATTTT.

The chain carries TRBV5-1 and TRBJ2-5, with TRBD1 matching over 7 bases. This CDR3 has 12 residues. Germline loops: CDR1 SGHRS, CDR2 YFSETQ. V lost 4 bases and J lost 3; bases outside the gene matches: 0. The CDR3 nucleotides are TGCGCCAGCAGCGACAGGGAAGAGACCCAGTACTTC. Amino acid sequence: CASSDREETQYF. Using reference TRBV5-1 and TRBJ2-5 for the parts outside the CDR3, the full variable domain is KAGVTQTPRYLIKTRGQQVTLSCSPISGHRSVSWYQQTPGQGLQFLFEYFSETQRNKGNFPGRFSGRQFSNSRSEMNVSTLELGDSALYLCASSDREETQYFGPGTRLLVL.

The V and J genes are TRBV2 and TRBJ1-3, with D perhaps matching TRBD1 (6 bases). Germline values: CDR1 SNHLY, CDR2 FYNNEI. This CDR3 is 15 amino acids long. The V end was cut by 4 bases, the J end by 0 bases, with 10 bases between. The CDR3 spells CASSGGGFSGNTIYF. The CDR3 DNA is TGTGCCAGCAGTGGGGGGGGCTTCTCTGGAAACACCATATATTTT.

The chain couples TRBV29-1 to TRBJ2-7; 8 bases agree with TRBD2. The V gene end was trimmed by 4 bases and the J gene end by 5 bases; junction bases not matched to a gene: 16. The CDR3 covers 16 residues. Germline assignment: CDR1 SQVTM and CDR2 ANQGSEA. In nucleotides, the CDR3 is TGCAGCGTTGTAATCGTCCGACCAGCGGGAGCACACGAGCAGTACTTC. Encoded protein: CSVVIVRPAGAHEQYF.

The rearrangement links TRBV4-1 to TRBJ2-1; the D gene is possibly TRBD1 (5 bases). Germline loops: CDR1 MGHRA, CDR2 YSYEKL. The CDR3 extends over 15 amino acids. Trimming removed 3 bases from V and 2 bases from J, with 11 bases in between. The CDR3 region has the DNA TGCGCCAGCAGCCAGTCAGGGCCCACCTACAATGAGCAGTTCTTC. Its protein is CASSQSGPTYNEQFF.

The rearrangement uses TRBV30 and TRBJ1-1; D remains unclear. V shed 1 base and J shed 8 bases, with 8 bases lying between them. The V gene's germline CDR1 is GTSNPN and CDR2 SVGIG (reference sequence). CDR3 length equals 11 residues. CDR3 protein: CAWSAYREAFF. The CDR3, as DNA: TGTGCCTGGAGTGCGTATCGAGAAGCTTTCTTT.

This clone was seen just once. The DNA of the CDR3 is TGTGCCAGCAGATTCGGACAGACTTCCACCATATATTTT. Translated: CASRFGQTSTIYF. The gene calls are TRBV6-5 and TRBJ1-3, with D possibly TRBD1 on 6 matching bases. From germline, CDR1 is MNHEY and CDR2 SVGAGI. There are 13 residues in the CDR3. Trimming pared 6 bases from V and 9 bases from J, leaving 15 bases between.

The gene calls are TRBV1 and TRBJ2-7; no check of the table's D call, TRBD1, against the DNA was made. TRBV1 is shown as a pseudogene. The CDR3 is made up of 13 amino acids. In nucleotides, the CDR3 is TGCACCAGCAGACCCCATGCCGGGACAGCCACATCTTTC. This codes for CTSRPHAGTATSF.

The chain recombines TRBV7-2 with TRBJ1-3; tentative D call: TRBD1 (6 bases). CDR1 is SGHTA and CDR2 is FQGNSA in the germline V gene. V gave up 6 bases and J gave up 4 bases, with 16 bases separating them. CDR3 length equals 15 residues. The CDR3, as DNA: TGTGCCAGCAGTTCAACAGGGCTTTTGGGAAACACCATATATTTT. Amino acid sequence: CASSSTGLLGNTIYF. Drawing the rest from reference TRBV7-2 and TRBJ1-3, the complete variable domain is GAGVSQSPSNKVTEKGKDVELRCDPISGHTALYWYRQSLGQGLEFLIYFQGNSAPDKSGLPSDRFSAERTGGSVSTLTIQRTQQEDSAVYLCASSSTGLLGNTIYFGEGSWLTVV.

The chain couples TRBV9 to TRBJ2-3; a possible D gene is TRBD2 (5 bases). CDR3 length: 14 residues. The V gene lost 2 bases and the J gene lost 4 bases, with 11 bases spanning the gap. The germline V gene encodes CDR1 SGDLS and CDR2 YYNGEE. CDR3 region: CASSVFGNPDTQYF. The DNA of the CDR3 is TGTGCCAGCAGCGTCTTCGGGAATCCAGATACGCAGTATTTT. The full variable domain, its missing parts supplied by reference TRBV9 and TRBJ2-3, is DSGVTQTPKHLITATGQRVTLRCSPRSGDLSVYWYQQSLDQGLQFLIQYYNGEERAKGNILERFSAQQFPDLHSELNLSSLELGDSALYFCASSVFGNPDTQYFGPGTRLTVL.

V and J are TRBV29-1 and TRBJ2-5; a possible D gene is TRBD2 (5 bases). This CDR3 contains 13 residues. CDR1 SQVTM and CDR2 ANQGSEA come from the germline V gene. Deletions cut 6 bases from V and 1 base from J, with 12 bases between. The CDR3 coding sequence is TGCAGCGTCGCGGGCAGCCTCCAAGAGACCCAGTACTTC. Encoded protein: CSVAGSLQETQYF.

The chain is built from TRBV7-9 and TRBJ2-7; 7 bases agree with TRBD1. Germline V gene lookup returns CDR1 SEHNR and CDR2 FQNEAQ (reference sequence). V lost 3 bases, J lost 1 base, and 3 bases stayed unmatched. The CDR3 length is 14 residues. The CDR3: CASSFGTASYEQYF. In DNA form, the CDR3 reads TGTGCCAGCAGCTTTGGGACAGCGTCCTACGAGCAGTACTTC.

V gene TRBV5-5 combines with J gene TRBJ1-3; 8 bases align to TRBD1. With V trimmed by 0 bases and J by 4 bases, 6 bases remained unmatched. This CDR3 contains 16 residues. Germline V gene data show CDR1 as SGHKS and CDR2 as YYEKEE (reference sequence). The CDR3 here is CASSLAGGASGNTIYF. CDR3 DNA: TGTGCCAGCAGCTTGGCAGGGGGCGCATCGGGAAACACCATATATTTT.

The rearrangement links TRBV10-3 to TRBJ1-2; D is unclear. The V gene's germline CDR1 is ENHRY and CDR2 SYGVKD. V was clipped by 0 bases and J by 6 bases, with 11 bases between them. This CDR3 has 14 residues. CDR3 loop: CAISESGQSNGYTF. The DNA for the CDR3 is TGTGCCATCAGTGAGTCCGGGCAGTCTAATGGCTACACCTTC.

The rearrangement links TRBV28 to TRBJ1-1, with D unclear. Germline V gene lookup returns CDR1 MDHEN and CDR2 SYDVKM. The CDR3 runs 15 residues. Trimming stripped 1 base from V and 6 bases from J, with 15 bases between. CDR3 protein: CASSLSLPIPAEAFF. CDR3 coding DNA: TGTGCCAGCAGTTTATCCCTACCCATTCCCGCTGAAGCTTTCTTT.

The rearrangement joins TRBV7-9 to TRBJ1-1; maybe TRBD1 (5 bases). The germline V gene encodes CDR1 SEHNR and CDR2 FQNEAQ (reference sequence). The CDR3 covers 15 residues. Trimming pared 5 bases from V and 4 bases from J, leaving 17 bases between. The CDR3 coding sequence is TGTGCCAGCAGCCCATTCAGGGAACCGGGCACTGAAGCTTTCTTT. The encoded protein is CASSPFREPGTEAFF. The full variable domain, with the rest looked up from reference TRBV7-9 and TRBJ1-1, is DTGVSQNPRHKITKRGQNVTFRCDPISEHNRLYWYRQTLGQGPEFLTYFQNEAQLEKSRLLSDRFSAERPKGSFSTLEIQRTEQGDSAMYLCASSPFREPGTEAFFGQGTRLTVV.

The CDR3 region is CASSPIGVPGTDTQYF. DNA of the CDR3: TGTGCCAGCTCACCAATAGGAGTCCCAGGCACAGATACGCAGTATTTT. V gene TRBV18 combines with J gene TRBJ2-3; D not resolved. This CDR3 spans 16 amino acids. Germline V gene sequence: CDR1 KGHSH, CDR2 LQKENI. The ends were cut back, 2 bases at V and 1 base at J, with 13 bases in the middle.

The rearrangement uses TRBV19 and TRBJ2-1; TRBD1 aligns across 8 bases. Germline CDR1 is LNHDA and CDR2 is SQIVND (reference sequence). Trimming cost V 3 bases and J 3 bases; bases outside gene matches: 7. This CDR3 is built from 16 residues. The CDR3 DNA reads TGTGCCAGTAGTATCTCCGGGACAGGAGGCTACAATGAGCAGTTCTTC. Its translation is CASSISGTGGYNEQFF.

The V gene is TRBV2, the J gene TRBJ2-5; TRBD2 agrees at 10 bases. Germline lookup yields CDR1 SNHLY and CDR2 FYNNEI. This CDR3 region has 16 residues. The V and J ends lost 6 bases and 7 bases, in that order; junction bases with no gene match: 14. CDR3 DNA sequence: TGTGCCAGCAGAGATACCGGGACTAGCGTTTTTTCGACCCAGTACTTC. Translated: CASRDTGTSVFSTQYF.

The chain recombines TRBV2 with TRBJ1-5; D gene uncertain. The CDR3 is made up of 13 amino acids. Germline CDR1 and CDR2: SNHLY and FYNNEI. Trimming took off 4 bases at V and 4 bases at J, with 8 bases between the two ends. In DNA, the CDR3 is TGTGCCAGCAGTGCAACGCTAAATCAGCCCCAGCATTTT. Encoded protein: CASSATLNQPQHF.

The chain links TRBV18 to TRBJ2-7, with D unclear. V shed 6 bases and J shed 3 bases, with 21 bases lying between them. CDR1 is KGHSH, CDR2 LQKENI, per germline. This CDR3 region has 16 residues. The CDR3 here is CASSVTTASHDYEQYF. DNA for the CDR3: TGTGCCAGCTCCGTAACCACGGCAAGTCACGACTACGAGCAGTACTTC.